One sample yielded the 5 T cell receptor beta chains listed below, sequenced in a study of CD4 and CD8 cells across lung adenocarcinoma regions (dated by TCRdb to the late 2010s). The library was generated by PCR. Sequencing took place on a HiSeq X Ten. TCRdb cleaned the public reads at Q25 with fastp, built clones with MiXCR and kept in-frame beta chains. Duplicate CDR3 protein sequences are folded into a single record with the most common DNA and genes. For this sample the table gives under 10,000 distinct CDR3 sequences, of which approximately 51% were detected only once. The ten largest account for approximately 20% of the sample. Specimen: CD4+ T cells from the margin of a lung tumor. The cell subset or site label, read with the paper, signifies: tumor margin region. The receptors were gathered from a male donor with lung adenocarcinoma. The CD4 and CD8 labels of this study may be unreliable.

This chain joins TRBV27 and TRBJ2-5; 9 nucleotides align to TRBD2. J gave up 4 bases and V 8 bases, and 11 bases lay outside the gene matches. This CDR3 is 15 amino acids long. Per the germline V gene, CDR1 is MNHEY and CDR2 is SMNVEV (reference sequence). This CDR3 is CASSDSGRNGETQYF. CDR3 DNA: TGTGCCAGCTCGGATAGCGGGAGAAATGGAGAGACCCAGTACTTC.

This clonotype was found many times. The CDR3 coding sequence is TGTGCCAGCAGCGTCGGGGGTGGGGGCCCTACTGATACGCAGTATTTT. It yields the protein CASSVGGGGPTDTQYF. This chain uses TRBV6-1 with TRBJ2-3, with D possibly called TRBD1 or TRBD2 (6 bases each). With 6 bases removed from V and 6 bases from J, the gap between germline ends came to 22 bases. This CDR3 is 16 amino acids long. Germline loops: CDR1 MNHNS, CDR2 SASEGT.

This clonotype occurred once. The rearrangement uses TRBV7-2 and TRBJ2-1; D not certain. The CDR3 extends over 16 amino acids. Germline V gene data show CDR1 as SGHTA and CDR2 as FQGNSA. V was clipped by 3 bases and J by 0 bases, with 12 bases between them. The CDR3 region has the DNA TGTGCCAGCAGCTTTTACTCAATGAGCTCCTACAATGAGCAGTTCTTC. Its protein is CASSFYSMSSYNEQFF.

This clonotype was detected only a few times. This rearrangement joins TRBV7-6 to TRBJ1-2, with D perhaps matching TRBD1 (5 bases). The CDR3 is made up of 14 amino acids. The ends were cut back, 5 bases at V and 2 bases at J, with 12 bases in the middle. Germline CDR1 is SGHVS and CDR2 is FNYEAQ. CDR3 sequence (DNA): TGTGCCAGCAGCCCTCGGGAGGGGAACTATGGCTACACCTTC. Amino acids: CASSPREGNYGYTF.

This clonotype was observed once. This chain links TRBV6-1 with TRBJ2-1; weak D call: TRBD2 (6 bases). Near its end, the DNA agrees better with TRBJ2-7, so the J call may be wrong. The CDR3 totals 16 residues. Germline V lookup: CDR1 MNHNS, CDR2 SASEGT. CDR3 region: CASSVPGVKISYEQYF. The CDR3 DNA is TGTGCCAGCAGTGTCCCGGGAGTGAAGATCTCCTACGAGCAGTACTTC.